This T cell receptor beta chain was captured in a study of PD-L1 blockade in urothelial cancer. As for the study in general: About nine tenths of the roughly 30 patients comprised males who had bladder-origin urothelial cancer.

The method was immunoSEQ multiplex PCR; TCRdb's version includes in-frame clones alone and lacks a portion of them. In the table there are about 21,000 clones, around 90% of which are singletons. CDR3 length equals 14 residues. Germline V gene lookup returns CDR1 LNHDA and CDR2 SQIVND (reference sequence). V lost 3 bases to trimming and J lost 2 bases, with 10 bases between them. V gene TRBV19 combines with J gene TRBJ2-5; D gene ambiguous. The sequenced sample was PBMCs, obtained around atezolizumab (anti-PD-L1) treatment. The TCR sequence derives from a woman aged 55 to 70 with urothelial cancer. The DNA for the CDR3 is TGTGCCAGTAGTATTGTGGCGCGGCAAGAGACCCAGTACTTC. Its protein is CASSIVARQETQYF.